The text below deals with one TCR beta chain. These data come from a study of blood T cell repertoires in COVID-19. Trimming shortened V by 9 bases and J by 7 bases, and 18 bases separated the two germline ends. In germline, CDR1 is MDHEN, CDR2 SYDVKM. This CDR3 is built from 13 residues. The table came from immunoSEQ multiplex PCR; TCRdb's copy has only in-frame clones and leaves some out. The sample lists about 210,000 clones; more than 70% were seen once. The specimen sequenced was PBMCs or T cells enriched from blood (not recorded which). This receptor was obtained from a man aged 40-50 years with acute COVID-19. The chain uses TRBV28 and TRBJ1-1; a weak D match, TRBD1 (6 bases). In nucleotides, the CDR3 is TGTGCCAGTATAACGGGGGGCCAGTATGAAGCTTTCTTT. This codes for CASITGGQYEAFF.